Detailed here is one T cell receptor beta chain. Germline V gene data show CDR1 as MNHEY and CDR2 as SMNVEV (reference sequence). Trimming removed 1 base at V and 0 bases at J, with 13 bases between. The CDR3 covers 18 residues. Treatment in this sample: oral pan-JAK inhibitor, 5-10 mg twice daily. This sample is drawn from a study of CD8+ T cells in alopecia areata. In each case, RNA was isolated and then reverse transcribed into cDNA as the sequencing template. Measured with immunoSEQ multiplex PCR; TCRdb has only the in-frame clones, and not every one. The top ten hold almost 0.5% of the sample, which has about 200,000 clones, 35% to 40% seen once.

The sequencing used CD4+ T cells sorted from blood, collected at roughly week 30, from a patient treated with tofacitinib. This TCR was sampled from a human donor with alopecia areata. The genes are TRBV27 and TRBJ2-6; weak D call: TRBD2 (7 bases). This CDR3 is CASSLLAGASSGANVLTF. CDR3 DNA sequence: TGTGCCAGCAGTTTATTGGCGGGGGCAAGCTCTGGGGCCAACGTCCTGACTTTC.